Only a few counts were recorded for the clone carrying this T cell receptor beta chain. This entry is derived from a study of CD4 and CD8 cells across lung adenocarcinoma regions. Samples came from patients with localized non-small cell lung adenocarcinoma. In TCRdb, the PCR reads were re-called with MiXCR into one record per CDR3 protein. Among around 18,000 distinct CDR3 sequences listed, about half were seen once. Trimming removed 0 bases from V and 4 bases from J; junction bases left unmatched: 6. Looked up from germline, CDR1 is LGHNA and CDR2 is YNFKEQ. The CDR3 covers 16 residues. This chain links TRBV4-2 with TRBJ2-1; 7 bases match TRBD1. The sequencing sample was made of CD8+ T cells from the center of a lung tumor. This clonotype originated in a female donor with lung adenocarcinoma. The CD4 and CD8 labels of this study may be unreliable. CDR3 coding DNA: TGTGCCAGCAGCCAAGATCCGCAGGGGGAATACAATGAGCAGTTCTTC. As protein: CASSQDPQGEYNEQFF.